The T cell receptor (beta chain) under discussion was sequenced for a study of beta chain features in type 1 diabetes. V was clipped by 2 bases and J by 4 bases, with 4 bases between them. Germline V lookup: CDR1 GTSNPN, CDR2 SVGIG (reference sequence). This CDR3 comprises 11 residues. Via the markers CD45RO/CCR7/CD25/CD127/CD95/CD27, stem cell-like memory, regulatory, central memory and naive CD4+ cells were sorted. Study outcomes and limitations: Shorter TCRB CDR3s, moderately but significantly so, marked every one of the four CD4+ subsets in Type 1 diabetes patients. In cDNA sequencing, cells with high TCR expression could be over-represented. A greater similarity of naive, central memory and Treg TCRB repertoires was seen among patients than among healthy donors.

As concerns this clone: The antigen is not known.

The investigators reverse transcribed all of the isolated RNA, so they sequenced expressed TCRB transcripts. This table comes from immunoSEQ multiplex PCR, and its TCRdb copy is limited to in-frame clones, with some not included. The sample has hundreds of thousands of clones, 11% to 15% seen once; the top ten hold less than 0.04%. The sequenced material came from naive CD4+ T cells from blood. This chain uses TRBV30 with TRBJ2-3; D is uncertain. The sequence derives from a man aged 18-30 years with type 1 diabetes. The chain's CDR3 is CAWSSADTQYF. DNA of the CDR3: TGTGCCTGGAGTTCGGCAGATACGCAGTATTTT.